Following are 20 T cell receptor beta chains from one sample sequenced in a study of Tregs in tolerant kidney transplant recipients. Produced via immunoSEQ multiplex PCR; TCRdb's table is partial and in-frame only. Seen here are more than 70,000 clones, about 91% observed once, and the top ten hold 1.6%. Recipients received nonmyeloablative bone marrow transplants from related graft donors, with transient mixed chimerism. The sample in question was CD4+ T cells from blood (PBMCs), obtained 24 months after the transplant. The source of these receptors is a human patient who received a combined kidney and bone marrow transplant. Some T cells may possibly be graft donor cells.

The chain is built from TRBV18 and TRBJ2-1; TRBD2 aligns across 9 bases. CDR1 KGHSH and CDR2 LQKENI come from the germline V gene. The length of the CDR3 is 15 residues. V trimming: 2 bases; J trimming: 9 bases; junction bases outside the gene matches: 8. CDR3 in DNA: TGTGCCAGCTCACCAAGGATTAGCGGGAGCGGTGAGCAGTTCTTC. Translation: CASSPRISGSGEQFF.

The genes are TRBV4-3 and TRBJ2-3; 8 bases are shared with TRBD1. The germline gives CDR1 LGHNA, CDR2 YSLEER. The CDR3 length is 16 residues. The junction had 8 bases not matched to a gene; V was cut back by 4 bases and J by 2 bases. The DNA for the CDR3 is TGCGCCAGCAGCCCAGGACAGGGCCCTACCACAGATACGCAGTATTTT. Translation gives CASSPGQGPTTDTQYF.

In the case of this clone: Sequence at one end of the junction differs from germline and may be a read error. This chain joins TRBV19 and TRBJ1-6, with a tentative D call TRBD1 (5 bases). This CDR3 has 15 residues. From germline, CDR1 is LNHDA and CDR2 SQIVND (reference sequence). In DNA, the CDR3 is TGTGCCAGTAGTATAAGGCAGGGCGGGAATTCCCCCCTCCACTTT. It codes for CASSIRQGGNSPLHF. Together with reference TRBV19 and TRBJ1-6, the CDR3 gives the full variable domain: DGGITQSPKYLFRKEGQNVTLSCEQNLNHDAMYWYRQDPGQGLRLIYYSQIVNDFQKGDIAEGYSVSREKKESFPLTVTSAQKNPTAFYLCASSIRQGGNSPLHFGNGTRLTVT.

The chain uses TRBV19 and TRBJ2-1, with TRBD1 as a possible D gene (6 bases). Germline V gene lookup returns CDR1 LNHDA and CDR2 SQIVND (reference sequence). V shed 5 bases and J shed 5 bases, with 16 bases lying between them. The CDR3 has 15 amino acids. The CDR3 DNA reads TGTGCCAGTAGTGAAACAGGGTTTAGAAACAATGAGCAGTTCTTC. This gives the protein CASSETGFRNNEQFF.

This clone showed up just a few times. The CDR3 coding sequence is TGTGCCAGCAAGAGTGGGCAGGTGAACACCGGGGAGCTGTTTTTT. It translates to CASKSGQVNTGELFF. The rearrangement uses TRBV5-4 and TRBJ2-2, with D uncertain. V was clipped by 6 bases and J by 1 base, with 13 bases between them. Germline V gene lookup returns CDR1 SGHNT and CDR2 YYREEE (reference sequence). CDR3 length equals 15 residues.

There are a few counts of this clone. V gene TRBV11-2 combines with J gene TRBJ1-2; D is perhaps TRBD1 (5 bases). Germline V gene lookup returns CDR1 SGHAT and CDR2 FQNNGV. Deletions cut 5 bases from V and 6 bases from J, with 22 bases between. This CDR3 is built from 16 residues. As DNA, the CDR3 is TGTGCCAGCAGCGATTATTCTGGGACTGGAATAAATGGCTACACCTTC. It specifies CASSDYSGTGINGYTF. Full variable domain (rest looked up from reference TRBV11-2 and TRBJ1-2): EAGVAQSPRYKIIEKRQSVAFWCNPISGHATLYWYQQILGQGPKLLIQFQNNGVVDDSQLPKDRFSAERLKGVDSTLKIQPAKLEDSAVYLCASSDYSGTGINGYTFGSGTRLTVV.

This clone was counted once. CDR3 protein: CASSIWGTGGYEQYF. CDR3 sequence (DNA): TGTGCCAGTAGTATATGGGGAACCGGGGGATACGAGCAGTACTTC. The rearrangement joins TRBV19 to TRBJ2-7; possible D gene TRBD2, 6 bases. V shed 2 bases and J shed 4 bases, with 15 bases lying between them. CDR3 length: 15 amino acids. Germline CDR1 and CDR2: LNHDA and SQIVND (reference sequence).

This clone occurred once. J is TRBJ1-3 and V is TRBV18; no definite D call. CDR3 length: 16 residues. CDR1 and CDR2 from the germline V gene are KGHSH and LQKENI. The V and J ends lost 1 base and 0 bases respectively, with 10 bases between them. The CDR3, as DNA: TGTGCCAGCTCACCACTGGCGGCGAGCTCTGGAAACACCATATATTTT. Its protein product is CASSPLAASSGNTIYF.

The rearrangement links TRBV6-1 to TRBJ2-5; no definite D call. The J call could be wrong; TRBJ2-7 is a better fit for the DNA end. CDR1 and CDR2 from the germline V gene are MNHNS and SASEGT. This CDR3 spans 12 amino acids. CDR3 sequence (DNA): TGTGCCAGCAGTGAGCACGACTACGAGCAGTACTTC. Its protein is CASSEHDYEQYF.

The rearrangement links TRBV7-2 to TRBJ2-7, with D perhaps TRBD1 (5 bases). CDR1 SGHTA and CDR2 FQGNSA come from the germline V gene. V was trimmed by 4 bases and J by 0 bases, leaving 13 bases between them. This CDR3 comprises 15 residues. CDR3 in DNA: TGTGCCAGCAGCTCCCCTTCCCAGGGCTCCTACGAGCAGTACTTC. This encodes CASSSPSQGSYEQYF.

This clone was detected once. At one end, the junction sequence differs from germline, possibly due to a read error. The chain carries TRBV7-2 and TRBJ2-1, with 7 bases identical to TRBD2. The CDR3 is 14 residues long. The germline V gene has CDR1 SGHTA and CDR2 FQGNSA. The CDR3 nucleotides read TGTGCCAGCAGCTCGGGGGGAGTTGCGAGCCGCTTCCTCTTC. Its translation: CASSSGGVASRFLF. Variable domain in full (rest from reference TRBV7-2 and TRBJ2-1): GAGVSQSPSNKVTEKGKDVELRCDPISGHTALYWYRQSLGQGLEFLIYFQGNSAPDKSGLPSDRFSAERTGGSVSTLTIQRTQQEDSAVYLCASSSGGVASRFLFGPGTRLTVL.

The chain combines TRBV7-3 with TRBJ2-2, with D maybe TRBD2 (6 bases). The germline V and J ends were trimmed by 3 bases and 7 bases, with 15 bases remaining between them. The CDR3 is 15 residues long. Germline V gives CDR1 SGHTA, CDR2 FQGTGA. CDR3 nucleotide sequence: TGTGCCAGCAGCTTCACTTCAGGAGGGCGCGGGGAGCTGTTTTTT. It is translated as CASSFTSGGRGELFF.

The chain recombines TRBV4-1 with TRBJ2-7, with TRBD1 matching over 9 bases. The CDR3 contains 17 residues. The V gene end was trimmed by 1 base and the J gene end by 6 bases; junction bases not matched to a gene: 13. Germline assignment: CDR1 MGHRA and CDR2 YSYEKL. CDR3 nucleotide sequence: TGCGCCAGCAGCCAAGTCCCCCCTGGGACAGGGACGACCGAGCAGTACTTC. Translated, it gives CASSQVPPGTGTTEQYF.

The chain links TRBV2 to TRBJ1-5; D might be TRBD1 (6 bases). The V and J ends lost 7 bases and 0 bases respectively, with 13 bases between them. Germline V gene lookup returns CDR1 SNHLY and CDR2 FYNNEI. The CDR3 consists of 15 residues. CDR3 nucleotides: TGTGCCAGCACCTCACAGGGTAATAGCAATCAGCCCCAGCATTTT. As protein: CASTSQGNSNQPQHF.

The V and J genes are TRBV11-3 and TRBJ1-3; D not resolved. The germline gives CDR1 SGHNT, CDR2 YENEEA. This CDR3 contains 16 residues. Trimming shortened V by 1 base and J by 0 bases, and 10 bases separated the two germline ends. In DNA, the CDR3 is TGTGCCAGCAGCTTAGGCACAGTCCTCTCTGGAAACACCATATATTTT. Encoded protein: CASSLGTVLSGNTIYF.

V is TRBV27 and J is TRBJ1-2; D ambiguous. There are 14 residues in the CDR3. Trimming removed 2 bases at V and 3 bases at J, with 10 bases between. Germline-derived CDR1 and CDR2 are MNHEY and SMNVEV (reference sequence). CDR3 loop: CASSLKGGYYGYTF. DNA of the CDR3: TGTGCCAGCAGTTTAAAAGGAGGATACTATGGCTACACCTTC.

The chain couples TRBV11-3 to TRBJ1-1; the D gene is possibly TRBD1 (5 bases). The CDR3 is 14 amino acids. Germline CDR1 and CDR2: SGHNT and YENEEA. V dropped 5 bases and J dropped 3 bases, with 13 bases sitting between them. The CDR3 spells CASSRSGTHTEAFF. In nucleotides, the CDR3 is TGTGCCAGCAGCCGTTCGGGGACTCACACTGAAGCTTTCTTT.

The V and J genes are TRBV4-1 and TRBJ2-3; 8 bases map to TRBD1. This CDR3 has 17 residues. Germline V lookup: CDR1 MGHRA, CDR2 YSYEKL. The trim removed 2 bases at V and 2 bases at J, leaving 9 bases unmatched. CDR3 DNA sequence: TGCGCCAGCAGCCAACCAACGACAGGGGCCACCACAGATACGCAGTATTTT. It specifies CASSQPTTGATTDTQYF.

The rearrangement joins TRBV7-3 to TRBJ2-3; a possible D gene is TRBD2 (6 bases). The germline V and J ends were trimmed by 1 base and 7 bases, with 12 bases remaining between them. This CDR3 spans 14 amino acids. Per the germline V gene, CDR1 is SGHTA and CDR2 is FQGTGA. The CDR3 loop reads CASSLMEGLNTQYF. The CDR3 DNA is TGTGCCAGCAGCTTAATGGAGGGATTGAATACGCAGTATTTT.

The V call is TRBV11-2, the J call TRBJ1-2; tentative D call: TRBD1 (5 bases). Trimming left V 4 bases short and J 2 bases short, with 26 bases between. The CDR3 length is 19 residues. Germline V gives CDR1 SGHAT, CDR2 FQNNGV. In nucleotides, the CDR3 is TGTGCCAGCAGCTCCCAGCGGTCCCTGGGGAGGTGGGGGAACTATGGCTACACCTTC. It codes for CASSSQRSLGRWGNYGYTF.